The clone carrying this TCR beta chain was detected a few times. What it binds is not known. Among the patients, none had received any treatment before thyroid surgery. V was shortened by 5 bases and J by 2 bases, with 13 bases between the two germline ends. The CDR3 totals 14 residues. Germline V gene data show CDR1 as MNHEY and CDR2 as SVGEGT. This sample was included in a study of metastatic and nonmetastatic thyroid tumors. The overall study: Patients with malignant and benign thyroid disease provided blood and tumor or nodule tissue, whose repertoires were compared. Study conclusions and caveats: Malignant thyroid tumors reportedly had TCR beta diversity that was significantly higher than in benign nodules, in blood and tumor.

Authors' processing steps: Built for papillary thyroid cancer, a distant-metastasis classifier drew on CDR3 differences across clinicopathological groups. TCRdb reanalyzed the PCR reads with MiXCR. The V and J calls come from TCRdb's annotation, not from the publication. The table lists about 20,000 clones, approximately 34% of them singletons. Source material: tumor tissue. This receptor was obtained from a female donor with papillary thyroid cancer or a benign thyroid nodule (not recorded which). Some clones in this sample may be carry-over from other donors' samples. The genes are TRBV6-2 or TRBV6-3 and TRBJ2-7, with D unresolved. CDR3 sequence: CASSPQDGPYEQYF. CDR3 in DNA: TGTGCCAGCAGTCCCCAAGACGGACCCTACGAGCAGTACTTC.